This is a list of T cell receptor beta chains from one sample in a study of T cells in Graves' hyperthyroidism and ophthalmopathy. TCRdb used MiXCR to reprocess the multiplex PCR reads, holding one entry per CDR3 protein. The sample shows about 540,000 distinct CDR3 sequences, about 45% of them seen only once. The specimen was peripheral blood or thyroid tissue (not recorded which). The origin of the receptors is a young woman with Graves' hyperthyroidism. Each CDR3 is given with its conserved first and last residue. The D gene is left open where the match is weak. The size entry is marked missing in some rows and otherwise reads once, few, many or a size class.

TRBJ2-2 | TRBV4-1 | - | - | CAGRNLNTGELFF | TGCGCCGGGCGAAACTTGAACACCGGGGAGCTGTTTTTT
TRBJ2-7 | TRBV24-1 | - | - | CAASSPGPGSEQYF | TGTGCCGCCAGCTCACCAGGACCGGGGTCCGAGCAGTACTTC
TRBJ2-1 | TRBV7-2 | - | - | CASSSIQGEQFF | TGTGCCAGCAGCTCCATCCAGGGTGAGCAGTTCTTC
TRBJ2-7 | TRBV7-9 | - | - | CASSSVASGAYEQHF | -
TRBJ2-7 | TRBV7-3 | many | - | CASSHHGGPSYEQYF | TGTGCCAGCAGCCATCACGGGGGGCCCTCCTACGAGCAGTACTTC
TRBJ1-2 | TRBV28 | - | - | CASTLGSYGYTF | TGTGCCAGCACCCTCGGGAGCTATGGCTACACCTTC
TRBJ2-7 | TRBV29-1 | many | - | CSVGEGGSYEQYF | TGCAGCGTTGGGGAGGGGGGTTCCTACGAGCAGTACTTC
TRBJ1-3 | TRBV10-3 | - | - | CAISDSSSRNTIYF | TGTGCCATCAGCGACAGCTCGTCCAGAAACACCATATATTTT
TRBJ2-7 | TRBV2 | - | TRBD2 | CASRRGGGSLDEQYF | TGTGCCAGCAGACGAGGCGGGGGTAGTCTGGACGAGCAGTACTTC
TRBJ1-1 | TRBV7-2 | - | TRBD1 | CASSLAGQGVLDTEAFF | TGTGCCAGCAGCTTGGCCGGACAGGGGGTTTTGGACACTGAAGCTTTCTTT
TRBJ2-7 | TRBV7-2 | - | TRBD1 | CASSLEGRGNEQYF | TGTGCCAGCAGCTTAGAAGGCAGGGGGAACGAGCAGTACTTC
TRBJ2-7 | TRBV5-1 | - | - | CASSFSGRRDNEQYF | TGCGCCAGCAGCTTCTCGGGAAGAAGGGACAATGAGCAGTACTTC
TRBJ2-3 | TRBV24-1 | many | TRBD2 | CATSDGAGVPDTQYF | TGTGCCACCAGTGACGGAGCGGGAGTCCCAGATACGCAGTATTTT
TRBJ1-5 | TRBV5-1 | - | - | CASSWKNSVRGNQPQHF | TGCGCCAGCAGCTGGAAGAACAGCGTTAGGGGCAATCAGCCCCAGCATTTT
TRBJ2-7 | TRBV7-2 | many | - | CASSNLVADNEQYF | TGTGCCAGCAGTAACCTGGTAGCGGACAACGAGCAGTACTTC
TRBJ1-1 | TRBV11-1 | - | TRBD1 | CASMGQEQNTEAFF | TGTGCCAGCATGGGACAGGAACAGAACACTGAAGCTTTCTTT
TRBJ2-1 | TRBV20-1 | - | - | CSARDILYHEQFF | TGCAGTGCTAGAGATATTCTGTACCATGAGCAGTTCTTC
TRBJ1-5 | TRBV14 | many | - | CASSPGHQPQHF | TGTGCCAGCAGCCCCGGACATCAGCCCCAGCATTTT
TRBJ1-1 | TRBV5-1 | - | TRBD1 | CASRRGQENTEAFF | TGCGCCAGCAGAAGGGGACAGGAGAACACTGAAGCTTTCTTT
TRBJ2-5 | TRBV29-1 | - | - | CSVEGVGSRLRTQYF | TGCAGCGTTGAGGGGGTTGGGTCTCGGCTGAGGACCCAGTACTTC
TRBJ1-2 | TRBV7-2 | many | - | CASSLGQTYGYTF | TGTGCCAGCAGCTTAGGACAGACCTATGGCTACACCTTC
TRBJ1-6 | TRBV6-6 | - | - | CASRDRGQGSPLHF | TGTGCCAGCAGGGACAGAGGGCAGGGATCACCCCTCCACTTT
TRBJ1-2 | TRBV29-1 | - | - | CSWQQGRYGYTF | TGCAGCTGGCAGCAGGGTCGCTATGGCTACACCTTC
TRBJ2-2 | TRBV7-3 | many | - | CASSGTIGGELFF | TGTGCCAGCAGCGGAACCATAGGCGGGGAGCTGTTTTTT
TRBJ1-2 | TRBV4-1 | many | TRBD1 | CASRRTGGIGGYTF | TGCGCCAGCAGACGGACAGGGGGCATCGGTGGCTACACCTTC
TRBJ1-2 | TRBV7-8 | - | TRBD1 | CASSLATAPGQGGYTF | TGTGCCAGCAGCTTAGCTACCGCCCCGGGACAGGGTGGCTACACCTTC
TRBJ2-5 | TRBV29-1 | - | - | CSGRDGVGVQRTQYF | TGCAGCGGTAGGGACGGCGTGGGGGTTCAAAGGACCCAGTACTTC
TRBJ1-2 | TRBV20-1 | - | - | CSASGGGNYGYTF | TGCAGTGCTAGTGGAGGGGGAAACTATGGCTACACCTTC
TRBJ1-3 | TRBV5-8 | - | - | CASSDLGEEDSGNTIYF | TGTGCCAGCAGCGATCTGGGGGAGGAGGACTCTGGAAACACCATATATTTT
TRBJ2-2 | TRBV5-4 | many | TRBD2 | CASSSPPGLGFTGELFF | TGTGCCAGCAGCTCGCCGCCGGGACTAGGATTCACCGGGGAGCTGTTTTTT
TRBJ2-7 | TRBV20-1 | - | TRBD1 | CSARGQGVSEQYF | TGCAGTGCTAGGGGACAGGGAGTTTCCGAGCAGTACTTC
TRBJ1-4 | TRBV7-8 | many | - | CASSLPRSAPTNEKLFF | TGTGCCAGCAGCTTACCACGTTCAGCCCCAACTAATGAAAAACTGTTTTTT
TRBJ2-7 | TRBV7-2 | - | TRBD1 | CASSFGTGVSEQYF | TGTGCCAGCAGTTTCGGGACAGGGGTGAGCGAGCAGTACTTC
TRBJ2-3 | TRBV7-9 | - | - | CVSSLGGSTDTQYF | TGTGTCAGCAGCTTAGGGGGAAGCACAGATACGCAGTATTTT
TRBJ2-3 | TRBV7-2 | - | TRBD2 | CASSLGGRDTQYF | TGTGCCAGCAGCTTGGGCGGGAGAGATACGCAGTATTTT
TRBJ2-3 | TRBV20-1 | once | - | CSARATFAAGTDTQYF | TGCAGTGCTAGGGCGACATTTGCGGCTGGCACAGATACGCAGTATTTT
TRBJ2-1 | TRBV24-1 | few | TRBD1 | CATSGVTTGTGHNEQFF | TGTGCCACCAGTGGAGTCACAACCGGGACAGGTCACAATGAGCAGTTCTTC
TRBJ1-2 | TRBV10-3 | - | - | CATGTRTPANYGYTF | TGTGCCACCGGGACTAGGACACCCGCTAACTATGGCTACACCTTC
TRBJ2-5 | TRBV10-3 | - | - | CALKGEAEKSHPQETQYF | TGTGCCCTCAAGGGGGAGGCCGAAAAGTCCCATCCCCAAGAGACCCAGTACTTC
TRBJ2-3 | TRBV7-2 | - | - | CASSALRGTSTDTQYF | TGTGCCAGCAGCGCGCTCAGGGGGACTAGCACAGATACGCAGTATTTT
TRBJ1-2 | TRBV6-1 | many | - | CVSRLSDNYGYTF | TGTGTATCCAGACTTAGTGATAACTATGGCTACACCTTC
TRBJ2-1 | TRBV10-3 | - | - | CAISESGRDEQFF | TGTGCCATCAGTGAGTCTGGGCGGGATGAGCAGTTCTTC
TRBJ2-2 | TRBV20-1 | many | - | CSARLASRQGNTGELFF | TGCAGTGCTAGATTGGCATCGCGCCAGGGGAACACCGGGGAGCTGTTTTTT
TRBJ1-2 | TRBV25-1 | - | - | CASSPGRQGYTF | TGTGCCAGCAGCCCGGGGCGACAGGGCTACACCTTC
TRBJ2-1 | TRBV7-9 | - | - | CASSHRESYNEQFF | TGTGCCAGCAGCCACAGGGAGTCCTACAATGAGCAGTTCTTC
TRBJ1-3 | TRBV10-3 | - | TRBD1 | CAISGGQGHGYTIYF | TGTGCCATCAGTGGCGGACAGGGACATGGCTACACCATATATTTT
TRBJ2-7 | TRBV29-1 | - | - | CSLLGPASSYEQYF | TGCAGCTTGCTGGGGCCTGCCAGTTCCTACGAGCAGTACTTC
TRBJ1-1 | TRBV12-3/TRBV12-4 | many | - | CASRETENTEAFF | TGTGCCAGCAGAGAGACAGAGAACACTGAAGCTTTCTTT
TRBJ1-2 | TRBV24-1 | - | TRBD1 | CATSGPGQGDGYTF | TGTGCCACCAGCGGACCGGGACAGGGAGATGGCTACACCTTC
TRBJ1-5 | TRBV20-1 | - | - | CSAREDEIYSNQHF | TGCAGTGCTAGAGAAGATGAGATTTATAGCAATCAGCATTTT
TRBJ2-3 | TRBV24-1 | - | TRBD2 | CATSDPGTSGSGDTQYF | TGTGCCACCAGTGATCCGGGGACTAGCGGGAGCGGGGATACGCAGTATTTT
TRBJ2-6 | TRBV15 | - | - | CATSRGWAAGANVLTF | TGTGCCACCAGCAGAGGCTGGGCAGCTGGGGCCAACGTCCTGACTTTC
TRBJ2-1 | TRBV7-3 | - | - | CASSPQPSGDEQFF | TGTGCCAGCAGCCCCCAACCTAGTGGGGATGAGCAGTTCTTC
TRBJ2-5 | TRBV28 | few | - | CASSFRGIQETQYF | TGTGCCAGCAGTTTTCGGGGAATCCAAGAGACCCAGTACTTC